A selection of T cell receptor beta chains follows, all from one sample in a study of T cell changes during pregnancy in multiple sclerosis. Repertoires were generated with immunoSEQ multiplex PCR, while TCRdb's copy carries only in-frame clones and drops some. The repertoire includes about 110,000 clones, more than 85% of them detected once, and approximately 3.5% sits in the top ten. Material: peripheral blood, obtained after pregnancy. The receptors come from a female donor with multiple sclerosis, enrolled in a pregnancy study. Each CDR3 is given with its conserved first and last residue. D genes are given only for firm matches. Size values are once, few and many counts, or a class for expanded clones, and some rows have none.

v_call	clone_size	j_call	d_call	cdr3_nt	cdr3_aa
TRBV30	-	TRBJ2-3	TRBD1	TGTGCCTGGAGCCCCGGACAGGGGCTCACAGATACGCAGTATTTT	CAWSPGQGLTDTQYF
TRBV5-1	-	TRBJ1-2	-	TGCGCCAGCAGCTCCAGCGGGGTCGCAGAAGGCTACACCTTC	CASSSSGVAEGYTF
TRBV10-3	once	TRBJ1-5	-	TGTGCCATCAGTGAGGGACAACATAGCAATCAGCCCCAGCATTTT	CAISEGQHSNQPQHF
TRBV5-1	-	TRBJ1-1	-	TGCGCCAGCAGCTTGGTGGGGCCGAACACTGAAGCTTTCTTT	CASSLVGPNTEAFF
TRBV7-3	-	TRBJ2-2	TRBD1	TGTGCCAGCAGCGTACAGGGGGCGCGTACCGGGGAGCTGTTTTTT	CASSVQGARTGELFF
TRBV29-1	-	TRBJ1-5	-	TGCAGCGTTGCCCCGGGTTATAGCAATCAGCCCCAGCATTTT	CSVAPGYSNQPQHF
TRBV14	-	TRBJ2-1	TRBD2	TGTGCCAGCAGCCCCTTAGCGGGGGGGCCCGGGTATGAGCAGTTCTTC	CASSPLAGGPGYEQFF
TRBV7-9	-	TRBJ2-1	-	TGTGCCAGCAGCTTTCGACTGGCACGGGAAAACAATGAGCAGTTCTTC	CASSFRLARENNEQFF
TRBV2	-	TRBJ2-1	TRBD2	TGTGCCAGCAGCAAGGTAGCGGGGGGGCTCTACAATGAGCAGTTCTTC	CASSKVAGGLYNEQFF
TRBV5-1	-	TRBJ1-1	-	TGCGCCAGCAGCCCGAACAGGGTTCACACTGAAGCTTTCTTT	CASSPNRVHTEAFF
TRBV27	once	TRBJ1-5	-	TGTGCCAGCAGTTTTGAAGGGGGCAATCAGCCCCAGCATTTT	CASSFEGGNQPQHF
TRBV11-2	-	TRBJ2-7	TRBD2	TGTGCCAGCAGTACTAGCGGGGGGACCTACGAGCAGTACTTC	CASSTSGGTYEQYF
TRBV29-1	-	TRBJ1-1	-	TGCAGCGTTGAATCAGGGGCTAATGAAGCTTTCTTT	CSVESGANEAFF
TRBV13	-	TRBJ2-3	TRBD1	TGTGCCAGCAGCCGCTTCAACGGGACAGGGTACACAGATACGCAGTATTTT	CASSRFNGTGYTDTQYF
TRBV23-1	-	TRBJ2-2	TRBD1	TGCGCCAGCAGTCATTTCGACAGGGAGAGAACCGGGGAGCTGTTTTTT	CASSHFDRERTGELFF
TRBV29-1	-	TRBJ2-5	-	TGCAGCGTTGTGAGGCTAGAGGATGGGACCCAGTACTTC	CSVVRLEDGTQYF
TRBV15	once	TRBJ2-7	-	TGTGCCACCAGCAGAGATGGGGGGGCCGCCTACGAGCAGTACTTC	CATSRDGGAAYEQYF
TRBV19	-	TRBJ2-3	-	TGTGCCAGTAGTTGGAGCATCACAGATACGCAGTATTTT	CASSWSITDTQYF
TRBV29-1	-	TRBJ1-2	TRBD1	TGCAGCGTTGAAGATTGGCCAGGGGGTAACTATGGCTACACCTTC	CSVEDWPGGNYGYTF
TRBV5-8	-	TRBJ2-1	TRBD2	TGTGCCAGCAGCTTTCCGGGACTAGCGGGGTGGAATGAGCAGTTCTTC	CASSFPGLAGWNEQFF
TRBV18	-	TRBJ1-3	-	TGTGCCAGCTCTGGACAGAACGTAGGTGGAAACACCATATATTTT	CASSGQNVGGNTIYF
TRBV9	-	TRBJ2-3	-	TGTGCCAGCAGCTGGGGGGGCCTAGGAGATACGCAGTATTTT	CASSWGGLGDTQYF
TRBV11-2	-	TRBJ1-1	-	TGTGCCAGCAGCTCCATGAACACTGAAGCTTTCTTT	CASSSMNTEAFF
TRBV20-1	-	TRBJ1-2	TRBD1	TGCAGTGCTGGACAGGGGCCGCCCTACACCTTC	CSAGQGPPYTF